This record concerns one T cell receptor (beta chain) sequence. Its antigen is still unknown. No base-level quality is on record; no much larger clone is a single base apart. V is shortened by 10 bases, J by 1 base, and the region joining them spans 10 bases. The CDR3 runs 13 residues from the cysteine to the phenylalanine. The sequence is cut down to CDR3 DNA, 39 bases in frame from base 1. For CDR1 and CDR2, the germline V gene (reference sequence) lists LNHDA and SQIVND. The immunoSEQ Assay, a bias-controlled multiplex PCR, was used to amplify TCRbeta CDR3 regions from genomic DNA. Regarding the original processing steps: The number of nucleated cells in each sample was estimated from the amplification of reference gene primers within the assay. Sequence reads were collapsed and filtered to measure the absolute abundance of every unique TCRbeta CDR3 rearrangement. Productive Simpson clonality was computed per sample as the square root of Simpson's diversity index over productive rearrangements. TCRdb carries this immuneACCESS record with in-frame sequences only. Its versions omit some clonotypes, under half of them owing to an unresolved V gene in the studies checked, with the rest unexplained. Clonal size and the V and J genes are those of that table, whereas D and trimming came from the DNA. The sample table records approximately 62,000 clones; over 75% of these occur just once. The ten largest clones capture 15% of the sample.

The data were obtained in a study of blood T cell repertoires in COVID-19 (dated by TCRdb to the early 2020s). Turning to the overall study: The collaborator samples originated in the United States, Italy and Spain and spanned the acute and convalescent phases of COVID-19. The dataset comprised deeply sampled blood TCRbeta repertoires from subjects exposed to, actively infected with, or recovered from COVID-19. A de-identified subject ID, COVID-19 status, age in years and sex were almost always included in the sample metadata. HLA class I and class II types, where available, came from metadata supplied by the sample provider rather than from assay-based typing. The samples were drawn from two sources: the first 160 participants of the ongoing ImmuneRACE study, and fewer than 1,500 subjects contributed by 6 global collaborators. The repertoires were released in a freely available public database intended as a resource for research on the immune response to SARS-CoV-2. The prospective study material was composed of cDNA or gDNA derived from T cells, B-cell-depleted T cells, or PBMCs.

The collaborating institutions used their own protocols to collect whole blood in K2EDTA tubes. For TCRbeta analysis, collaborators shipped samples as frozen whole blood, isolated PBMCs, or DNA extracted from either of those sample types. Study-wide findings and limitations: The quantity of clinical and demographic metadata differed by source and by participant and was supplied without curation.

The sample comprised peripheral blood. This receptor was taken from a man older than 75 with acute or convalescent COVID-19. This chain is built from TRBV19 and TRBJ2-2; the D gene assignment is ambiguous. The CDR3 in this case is CAIRSQNTGELFF. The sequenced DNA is TGTGCCATACGGAGCCAGAACACCGGGGAGCTGTTTTTT.